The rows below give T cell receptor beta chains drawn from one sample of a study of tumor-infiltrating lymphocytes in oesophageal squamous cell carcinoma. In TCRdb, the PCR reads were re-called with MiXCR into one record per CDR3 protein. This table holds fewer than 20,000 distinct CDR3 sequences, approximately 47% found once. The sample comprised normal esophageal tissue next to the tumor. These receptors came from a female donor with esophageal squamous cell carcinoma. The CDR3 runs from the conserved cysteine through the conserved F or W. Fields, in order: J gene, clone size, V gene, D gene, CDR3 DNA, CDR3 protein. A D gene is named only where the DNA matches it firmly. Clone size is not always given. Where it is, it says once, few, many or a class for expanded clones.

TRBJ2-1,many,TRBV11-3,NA,TGTGCCAGCAGCCGACTAGGGAGCTCCTACAATGAGCAGTTCTTC,CASSRLGSSYNEQFF
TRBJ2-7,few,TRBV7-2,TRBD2,TGTGCCAGCAGCCCAGGACTAGCGGGAAACGAGCAGTACTTC,CASSPGLAGNEQYF
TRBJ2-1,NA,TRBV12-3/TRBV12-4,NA,TGTGCCAGCAGTTACGGCGGGACATCCTACAATGAGCAGTTCTTC,CASSYGGTSYNEQFF
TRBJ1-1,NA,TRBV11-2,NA,TGTGCCAGCAGCTTAGTGTGGGGGGATACTGAAGCTTTCTTT,CASSLVWGDTEAFF
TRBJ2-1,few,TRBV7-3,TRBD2,TGTGCCAGCAGCCCCGTAGGCGGGAGGCAGTACAATGAGCAGTTCTTC,CASSPVGGRQYNEQFF
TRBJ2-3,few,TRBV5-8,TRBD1,TGTGCCAGCAGAACGCCCGGGACAGGGGAAACAGATACGCAGTATTTT,CASRTPGTGETDTQYF
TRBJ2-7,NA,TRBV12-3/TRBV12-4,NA,TGTGCCAGCACCACCACAGGGTACACCGGGTCCTACGAGCAGTACTTC,CASTTTGYTGSYEQYF
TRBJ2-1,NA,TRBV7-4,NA,TGTGCCAGCAGCTTAGAGCGGAGTTCCTCCTACAATGAGCAGTTCTTC,CASSLERSSSYNEQFF
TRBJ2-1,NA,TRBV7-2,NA,TGTGCCAGCAGCTTAGTTCGGGAGCAGTTCTTC,CASSLVREQFF
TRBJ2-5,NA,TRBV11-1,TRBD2,TGTGCCAGCGTGGGACTAGCGGAGACCCAGTACTTC,CASVGLAETQYF
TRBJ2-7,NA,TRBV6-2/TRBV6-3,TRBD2,TGTGCCAGCAGTTACGGGACTAGCGGGTCCCCCTACGAGCAGTACTTC,CASSYGTSGSPYEQYF
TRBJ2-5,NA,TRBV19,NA,TGTGCCAGGGGAAACCGAAACCAAGAGACCCAGTACTTC,CARGNRNQETQYF
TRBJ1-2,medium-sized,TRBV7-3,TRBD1,TGTGCCAGCAGCTTAATGGACAGGGGTGGCTACACCTTC,CASSLMDRGGYTF
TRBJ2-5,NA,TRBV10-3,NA,TGTGCCATCAGGGGGACCGGGACGGAAGAGACCCAGTACTTC,CAIRGTGTEETQYF
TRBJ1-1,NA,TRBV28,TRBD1,TGTGCCAGCAGTTACAGGGGCCGGGGGGGAGCTGAAGCTTTCTTT,CASSYRGRGGAEAFF
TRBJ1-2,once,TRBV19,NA,TGTGCCAGTAGTCCTGGAACAACTAACTATGGCTACACCTTC,CASSPGTTNYGYTF
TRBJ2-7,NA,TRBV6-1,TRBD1,TGTGCCAGCAGTGAATCCGGGACAGGGGGTTACGAGCAGTACTTC,CASSESGTGGYEQYF
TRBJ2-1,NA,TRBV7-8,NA,TGTGCCAGCAGCTTTGCAGGGGATGAGCAGTTCTTC,CASSFAGDEQFF
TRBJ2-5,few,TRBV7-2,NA,TGTGCCAGCAGCTACTCTCAAGAGACCCAGTACTTC,CASSYSQETQYF
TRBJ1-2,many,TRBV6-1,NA,TGTGCCAGCAGTGCCTCCACAACCCGTAACTATGGCTACACCTTC,CASSASTTRNYGYTF
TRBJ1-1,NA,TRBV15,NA,TGTGCCACCAGCAGAGATCCGGACTCCGAAGCTTTCTTT,CATSRDPDSEAFF
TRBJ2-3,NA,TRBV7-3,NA,TGTGCCAGCAGCTCTCGTCGGGCGGGGAGCACAGATACGCAGTATTTT,CASSSRRAGSTDTQYF
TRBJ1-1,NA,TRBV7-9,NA,TGTGCCAGCAGCCACAACCTCGGGGGCACTGAAGCTTTCTTT,CASSHNLGGTEAFF
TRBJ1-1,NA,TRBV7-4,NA,TGTGCCAGCAGCCCCCTCCATGGCAGGGTCAGCCCGAACACTGAAGCTTTCTTT,CASSPLHGRVSPNTEAFF
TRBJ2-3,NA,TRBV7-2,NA,TGTGCCAGCAGCTTAGAACTTCCCAGCACAGATACGCAGTATTTT,CASSLELPSTDTQYF
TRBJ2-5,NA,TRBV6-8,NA,TGTGCCAGCAGCGGGACCGAAGAGACCCAGTACTTC,CASSGTEETQYF
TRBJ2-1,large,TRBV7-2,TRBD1,TGTGCCAGCAGCAAGGACAGGGTGGCCTACAATGAGCAGTTCTTC,CASSKDRVAYNEQFF
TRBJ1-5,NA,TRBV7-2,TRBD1,TGTGCCAGCAGCTTACAGGGGGGTCAGCCCCAGCATTTT,CASSLQGGQPQHF
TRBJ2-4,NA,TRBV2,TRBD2,TGTGCCAGCACCCCAAGGTCGGGGGGGGCCGGGGAGCAGTACTTC,CASTPRSGGAGEQYF
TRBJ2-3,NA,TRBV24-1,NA,TGTGCCACCAGTGGGGATACCACAGATACGCAGTATTTT,CATSGDTTDTQYF